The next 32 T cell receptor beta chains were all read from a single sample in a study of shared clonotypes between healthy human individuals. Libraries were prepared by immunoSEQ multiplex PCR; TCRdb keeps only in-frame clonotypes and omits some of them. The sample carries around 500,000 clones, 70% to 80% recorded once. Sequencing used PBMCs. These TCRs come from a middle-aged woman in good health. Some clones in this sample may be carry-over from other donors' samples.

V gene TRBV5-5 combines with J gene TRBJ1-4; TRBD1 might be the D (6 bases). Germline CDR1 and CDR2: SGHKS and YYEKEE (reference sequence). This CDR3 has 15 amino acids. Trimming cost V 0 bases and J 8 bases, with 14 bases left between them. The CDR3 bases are TGTGCCAGCAGCTTGGTTCCGGGGGCGAGGGAAAAACTGTTTTTT. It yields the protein CASSLVPGAREKLFF. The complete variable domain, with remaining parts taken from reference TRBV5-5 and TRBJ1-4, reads DAGVTQSPTHLIKTRGQQVTLRCSPISGHKSVSWYQQVLGQGPQFIFQYYEKEERGRGNFPDRFSARQFPNYSSELNVNALLLGDSALYLCASSLVPGAREKLFFGSGTQLSVL.

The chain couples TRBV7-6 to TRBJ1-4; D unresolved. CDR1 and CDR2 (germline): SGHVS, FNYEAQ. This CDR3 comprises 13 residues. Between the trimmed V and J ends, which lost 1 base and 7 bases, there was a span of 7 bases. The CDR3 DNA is TGTGCCAGCAGCTTAGTACGGTCTGAAAAACTGTTTTTT. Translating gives CASSLVRSEKLFF.

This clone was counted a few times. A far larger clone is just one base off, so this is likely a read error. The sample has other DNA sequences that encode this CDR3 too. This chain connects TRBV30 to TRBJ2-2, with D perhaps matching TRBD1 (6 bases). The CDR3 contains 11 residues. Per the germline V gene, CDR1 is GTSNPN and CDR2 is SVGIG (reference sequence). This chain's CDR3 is CATGNTGELFF. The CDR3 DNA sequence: TGTGCCACAGGGAACACTGGGGAGCTGTTTTTT.

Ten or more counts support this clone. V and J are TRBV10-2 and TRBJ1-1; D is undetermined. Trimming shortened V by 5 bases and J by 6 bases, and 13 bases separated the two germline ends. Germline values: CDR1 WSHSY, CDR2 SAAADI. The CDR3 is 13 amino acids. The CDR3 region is CASSRAVNAEAFF. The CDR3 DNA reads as TGCGCCAGCAGTCGGGCAGTCAACGCTGAAGCTTTCTTT.

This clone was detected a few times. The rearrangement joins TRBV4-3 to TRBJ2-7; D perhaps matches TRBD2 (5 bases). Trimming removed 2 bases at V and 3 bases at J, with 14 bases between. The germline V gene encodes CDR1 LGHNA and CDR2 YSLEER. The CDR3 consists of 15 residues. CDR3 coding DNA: TGCGCCAGCAGCCAATTTCAGGAGGTCAGCTACGAGCAGTACTTC. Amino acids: CASSQFQEVSYEQYF.

CDR3 nucleotide sequence: TGTGCCAGTAGTAATGGGGTCGAGAACACCGGGGAGCTGTTTTTT. Translating gives CASSNGVENTGELFF. The chain recombines TRBV19 with TRBJ2-2; no firm D call. This CDR3 region has 15 residues. CDR1 and CDR2 (germline): LNHDA, SQIVND (reference sequence). Trimming left V 4 bases short and J 1 base short, with 10 bases between.

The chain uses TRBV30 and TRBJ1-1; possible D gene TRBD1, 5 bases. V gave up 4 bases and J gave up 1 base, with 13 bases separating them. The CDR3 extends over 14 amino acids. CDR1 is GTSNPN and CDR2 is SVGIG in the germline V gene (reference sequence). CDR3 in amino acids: CAWMRGRGNTEAFF. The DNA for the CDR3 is TGTGCCTGGATGAGGGGAAGGGGGAACACTGAAGCTTTCTTT.

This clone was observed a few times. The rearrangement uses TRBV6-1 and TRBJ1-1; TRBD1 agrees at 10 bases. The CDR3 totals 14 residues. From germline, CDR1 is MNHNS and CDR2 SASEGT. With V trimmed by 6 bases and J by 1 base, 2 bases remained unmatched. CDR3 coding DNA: TGTGCCAGCAGGGACAGGGGGGCGAACACTGAAGCTTTCTTT. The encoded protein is CASRDRGANTEAFF.

The CDR3 protein is CASRGLNSNQPQHF. The CDR3 coding sequence is TGTGCCAGCAGAGGGCTCAATAGCAATCAGCCCCAGCATTTT. The rearrangement uses TRBV2 and TRBJ1-5; D uncertain. V gave up 6 bases and J gave up 0 bases, with 9 bases separating them. Germline loops: CDR1 SNHLY, CDR2 FYNNEI. The CDR3 totals 14 residues.

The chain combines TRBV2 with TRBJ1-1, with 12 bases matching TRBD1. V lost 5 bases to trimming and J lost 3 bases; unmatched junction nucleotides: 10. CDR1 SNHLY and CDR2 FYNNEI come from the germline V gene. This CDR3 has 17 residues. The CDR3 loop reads CASSFPGQGAGDTEAFF. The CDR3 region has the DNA TGTGCCAGCAGTTTCCCGGGACAGGGGGCTGGGGACACTGAAGCTTTCTTT.

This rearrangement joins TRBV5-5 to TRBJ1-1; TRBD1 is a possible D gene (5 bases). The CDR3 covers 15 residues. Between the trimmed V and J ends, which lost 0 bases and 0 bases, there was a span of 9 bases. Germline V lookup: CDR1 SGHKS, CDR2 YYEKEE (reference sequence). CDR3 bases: TGTGCCAGCAGCTTGGGAAACAGGTTGAACACTGAAGCTTTCTTT. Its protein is CASSLGNRLNTEAFF.

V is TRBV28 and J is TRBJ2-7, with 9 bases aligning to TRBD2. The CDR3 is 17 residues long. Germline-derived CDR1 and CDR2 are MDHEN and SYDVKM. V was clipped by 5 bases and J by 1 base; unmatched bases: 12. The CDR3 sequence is CASSPLVAAGGSYEQYF. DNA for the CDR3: TGTGCCAGCAGTCCTCTCGTTGCAGCGGGGGGATCCTACGAGCAGTACTTC.

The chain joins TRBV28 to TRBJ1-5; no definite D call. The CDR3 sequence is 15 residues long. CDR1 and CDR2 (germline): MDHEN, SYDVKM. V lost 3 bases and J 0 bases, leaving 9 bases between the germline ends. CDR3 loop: CASSFPSNSNQPQHF. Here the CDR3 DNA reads TGTGCCAGCAGTTTCCCTTCGAATAGCAATCAGCCCCAGCATTTT.

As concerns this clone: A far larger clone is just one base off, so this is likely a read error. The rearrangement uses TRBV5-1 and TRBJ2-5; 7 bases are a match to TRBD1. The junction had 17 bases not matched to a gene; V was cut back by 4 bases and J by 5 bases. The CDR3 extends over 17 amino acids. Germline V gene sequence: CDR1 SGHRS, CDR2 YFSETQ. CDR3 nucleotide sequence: TGCGCCAGCAGCCCGCGTCCCGGGATAGGGGGCCTCGAGACCCAGTACTTC. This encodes CASSPRPGIGGLETQYF.

The CDR3 sequence: CASSLGSRANEKLFF. The CDR3, as DNA: TGTGCCAGCAGCTTGGGGAGCAGGGCCAATGAAAAACTGTTTTTT. V usage is TRBV7-2 and J usage is TRBJ1-4, with D tentatively TRBD1 (5 bases). Germline V lookup: CDR1 SGHTA, CDR2 FQGNSA. This CDR3 is 15 amino acids long. The V end was cut by 3 bases, the J end by 5 bases, with 13 bases between.

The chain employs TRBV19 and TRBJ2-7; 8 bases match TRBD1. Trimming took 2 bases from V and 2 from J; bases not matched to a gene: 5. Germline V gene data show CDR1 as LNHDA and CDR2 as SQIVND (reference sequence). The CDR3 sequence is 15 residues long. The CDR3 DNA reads TGTGCCAGTAGTATACGTCCACAGGGGGCCTACGAGCAGTACTTC. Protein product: CASSIRPQGAYEQYF.

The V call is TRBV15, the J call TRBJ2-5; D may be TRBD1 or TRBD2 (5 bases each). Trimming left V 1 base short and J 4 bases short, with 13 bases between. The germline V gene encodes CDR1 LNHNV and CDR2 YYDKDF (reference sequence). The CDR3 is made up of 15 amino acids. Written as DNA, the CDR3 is TGTGCCACCAGCAGAGTCCCCGGGGCTCGAGAGACCCAGTACTTC. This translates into CATSRVPGARETQYF.

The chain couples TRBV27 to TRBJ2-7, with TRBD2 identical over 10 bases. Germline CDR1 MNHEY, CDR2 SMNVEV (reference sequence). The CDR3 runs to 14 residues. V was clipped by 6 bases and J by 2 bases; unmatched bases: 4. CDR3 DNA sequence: TGTGCCAGCAGCCAGCGGGAGGGCCCCTACGAGCAGTACTTC. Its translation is CASSQREGPYEQYF.

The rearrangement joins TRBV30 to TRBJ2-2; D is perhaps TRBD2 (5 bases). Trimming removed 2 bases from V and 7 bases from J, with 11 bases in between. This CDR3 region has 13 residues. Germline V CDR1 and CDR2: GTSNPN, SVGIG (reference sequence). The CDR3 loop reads CAWSYQAGGELFF. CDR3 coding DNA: TGTGCCTGGAGTTATCAGGCGGGCGGGGAGCTGTTTTTT.

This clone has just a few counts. CDR3 in amino acids: CASSYRADGAYEQYF. The CDR3 nucleotides are TGTGCCAGCAGTTACAGGGCAGATGGGGCCTACGAGCAGTACTTC. The chain uses TRBV6-6 and TRBJ2-7, with unresolved D. The CDR3 is made up of 15 amino acids. From germline, CDR1 is MNHNY and CDR2 SVGAGI (reference sequence). The V and J ends lost 2 bases and 2 bases respectively, with 13 bases between them.

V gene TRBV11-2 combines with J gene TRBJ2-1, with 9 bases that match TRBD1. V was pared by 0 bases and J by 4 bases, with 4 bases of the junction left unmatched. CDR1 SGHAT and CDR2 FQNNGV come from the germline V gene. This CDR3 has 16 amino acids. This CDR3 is CASSLDPGQGYNEQFF. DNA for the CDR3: TGTGCCAGCAGCTTAGATCCGGGACAGGGTTACAATGAGCAGTTCTTC.

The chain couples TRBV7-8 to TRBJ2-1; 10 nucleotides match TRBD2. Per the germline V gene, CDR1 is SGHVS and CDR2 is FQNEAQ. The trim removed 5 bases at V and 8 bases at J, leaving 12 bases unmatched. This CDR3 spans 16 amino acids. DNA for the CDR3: TGTGCCAGCAGCGGGGGTAACCTAGCGGGAGTCGATGAGCAGTTCTTC. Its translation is CASSGGNLAGVDEQFF.

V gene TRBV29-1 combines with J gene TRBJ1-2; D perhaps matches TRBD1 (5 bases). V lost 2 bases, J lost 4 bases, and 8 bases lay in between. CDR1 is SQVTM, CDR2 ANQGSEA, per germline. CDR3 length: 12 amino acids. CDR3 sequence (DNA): TGCAGCGTTGAAAGACAGTTCTATGGCTACACCTTC. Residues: CSVERQFYGYTF.

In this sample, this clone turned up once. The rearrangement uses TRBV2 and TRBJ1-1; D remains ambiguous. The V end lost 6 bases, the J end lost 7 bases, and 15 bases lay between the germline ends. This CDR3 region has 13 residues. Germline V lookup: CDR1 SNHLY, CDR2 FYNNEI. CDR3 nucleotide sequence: TGTGCCAGCAGCGCCTTTTCGGACGGTGAAGCTTTCTTT. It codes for CASSAFSDGEAFF.

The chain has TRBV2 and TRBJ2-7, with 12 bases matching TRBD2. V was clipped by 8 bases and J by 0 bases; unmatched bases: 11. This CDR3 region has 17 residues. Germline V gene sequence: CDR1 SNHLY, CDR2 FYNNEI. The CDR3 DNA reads TGTGCCAGCGGCCTGGGGACTAGCGGGCCCCTCTCCTACGAGCAGTACTTC. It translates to CASGLGTSGPLSYEQYF.

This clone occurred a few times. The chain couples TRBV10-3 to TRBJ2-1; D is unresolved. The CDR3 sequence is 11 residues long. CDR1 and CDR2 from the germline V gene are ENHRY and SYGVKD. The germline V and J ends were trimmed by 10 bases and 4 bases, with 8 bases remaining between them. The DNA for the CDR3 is TGTGCCACCACCCAGTACAATGAGCAGTTCTTC. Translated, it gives CATTQYNEQFF.

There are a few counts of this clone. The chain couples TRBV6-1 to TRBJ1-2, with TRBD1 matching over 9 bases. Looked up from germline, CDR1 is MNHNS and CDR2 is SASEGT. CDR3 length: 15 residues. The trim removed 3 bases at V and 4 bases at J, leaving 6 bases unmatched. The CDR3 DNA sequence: TGTGCCAGCAGTGATCCGGGACAGGGAGGCTATGGCTACACCTTC. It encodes CASSDPGQGGYGYTF.

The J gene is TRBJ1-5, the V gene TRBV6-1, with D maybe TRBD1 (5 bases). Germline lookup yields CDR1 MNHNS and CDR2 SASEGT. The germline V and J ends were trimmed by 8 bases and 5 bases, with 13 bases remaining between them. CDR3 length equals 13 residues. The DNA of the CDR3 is TGTGCCAGCGCCCTCGGGGGGGATCAGCCCCAGCATTTT. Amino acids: CASALGGDQPQHF.

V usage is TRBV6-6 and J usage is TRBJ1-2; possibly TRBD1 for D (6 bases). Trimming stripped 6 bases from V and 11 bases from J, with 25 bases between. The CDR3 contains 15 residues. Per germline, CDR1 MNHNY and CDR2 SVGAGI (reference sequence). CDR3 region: CASSRPGQGFSYYTF. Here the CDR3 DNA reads TGTGCCAGCAGCCGACCGGGACAAGGTTTCTCTTATTACACCTTC.

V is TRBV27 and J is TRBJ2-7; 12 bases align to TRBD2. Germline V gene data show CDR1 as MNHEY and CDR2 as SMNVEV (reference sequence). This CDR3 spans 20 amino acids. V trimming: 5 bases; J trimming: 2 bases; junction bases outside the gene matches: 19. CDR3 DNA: TGTGCCAGCAGTGAGTCCCCAGAACGACTAGCGGGAGTTCAACCCTACGAGCAGTACTTC. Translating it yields CASSESPERLAGVQPYEQYF.

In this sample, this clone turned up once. Here the CDR3 DNA reads TGCACCAGCTCGCGCATTAATAGCGGGAGCCGCCCAGATACGCAGTATTTT. Protein sequence: CTSSRINSGSRPDTQYF. The rearrangement joins TRBV1 to TRBJ2-3; no DNA check was done on the table's D call, TRBD2. TRBV1 is given as a pseudogene. The CDR3 has 17 amino acids.

The CDR3 reads CASSHPGQGLDNEQFF. As DNA, the CDR3 is TGTGCCAGCAGCCATCCGGGACAGGGGTTGGACAATGAGCAGTTCTTC. The rearrangement uses TRBV4-2 and TRBJ2-1; 10 bases match TRBD1. CDR1 and CDR2 from the germline V gene are LGHNA and YNFKEQ. This CDR3 has 16 amino acids. J was trimmed by 5 bases and V by 3 bases; bases with no gene match: 7.